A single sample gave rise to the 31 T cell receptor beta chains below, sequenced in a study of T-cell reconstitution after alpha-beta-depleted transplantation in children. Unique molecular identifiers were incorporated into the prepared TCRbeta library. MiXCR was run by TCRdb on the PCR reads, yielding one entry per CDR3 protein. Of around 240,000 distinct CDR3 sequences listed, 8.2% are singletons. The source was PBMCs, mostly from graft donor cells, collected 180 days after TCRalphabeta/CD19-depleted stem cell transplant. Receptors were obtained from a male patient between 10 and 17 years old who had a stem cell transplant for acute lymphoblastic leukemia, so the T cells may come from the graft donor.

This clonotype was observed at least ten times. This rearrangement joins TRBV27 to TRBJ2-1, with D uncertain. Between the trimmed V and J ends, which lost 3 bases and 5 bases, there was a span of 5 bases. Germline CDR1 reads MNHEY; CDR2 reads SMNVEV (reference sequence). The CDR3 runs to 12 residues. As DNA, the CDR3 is TGTGCCAGCAGTTTGGCGAACAATGAGCAGTTCTTC. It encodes CASSLANNEQFF.

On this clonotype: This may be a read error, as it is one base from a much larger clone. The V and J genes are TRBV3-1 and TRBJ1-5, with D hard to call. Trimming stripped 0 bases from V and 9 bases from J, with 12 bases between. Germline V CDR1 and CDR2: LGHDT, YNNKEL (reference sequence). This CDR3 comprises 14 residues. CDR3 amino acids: CASSQETATRPQHF. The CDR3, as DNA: TGTGCCAGCAGCCAAGAAACCGCCACGCGGCCCCAGCATTTT.

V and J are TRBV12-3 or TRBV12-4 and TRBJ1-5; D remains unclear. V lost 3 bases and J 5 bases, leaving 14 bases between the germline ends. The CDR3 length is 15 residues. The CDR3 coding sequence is TGTGCCAGCAGTTTTAAGAGGCGGCCAGATCAGCCCCAGCATTTT. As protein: CASSFKRRPDQPQHF.

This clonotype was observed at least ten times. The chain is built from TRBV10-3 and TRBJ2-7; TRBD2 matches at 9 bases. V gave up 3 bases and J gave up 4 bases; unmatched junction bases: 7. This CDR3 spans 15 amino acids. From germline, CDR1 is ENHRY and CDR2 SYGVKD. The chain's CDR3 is CAISDYPSGAYEQYF. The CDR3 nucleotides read TGTGCCATCAGTGACTATCCTAGCGGGGCGTACGAGCAGTACTTC.

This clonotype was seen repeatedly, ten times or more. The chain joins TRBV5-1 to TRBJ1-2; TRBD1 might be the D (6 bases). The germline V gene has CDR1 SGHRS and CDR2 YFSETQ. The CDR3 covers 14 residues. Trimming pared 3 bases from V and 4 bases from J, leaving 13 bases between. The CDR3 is CASSSLTGFYGYTF. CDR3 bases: TGCGCCAGCAGCTCTCTAACAGGGTTCTATGGCTACACCTTC.

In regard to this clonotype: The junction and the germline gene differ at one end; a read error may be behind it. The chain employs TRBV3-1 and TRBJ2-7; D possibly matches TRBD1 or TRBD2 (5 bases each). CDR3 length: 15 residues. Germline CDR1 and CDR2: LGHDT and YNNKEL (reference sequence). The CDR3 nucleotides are TGTGCCACCAGCCAAGTTTTTGAGGGGAACAACGAGCAGTACTTC. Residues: CATSQVFEGNNEQYF.

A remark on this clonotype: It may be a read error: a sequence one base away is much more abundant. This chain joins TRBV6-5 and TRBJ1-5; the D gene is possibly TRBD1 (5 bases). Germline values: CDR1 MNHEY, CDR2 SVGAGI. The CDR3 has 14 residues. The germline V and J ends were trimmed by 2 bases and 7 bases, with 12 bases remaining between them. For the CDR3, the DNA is TGTGCCAGCAGTTACGCGACAGTTTTACAGCCCCAGCATTTT. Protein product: CASSYATVLQPQHF.

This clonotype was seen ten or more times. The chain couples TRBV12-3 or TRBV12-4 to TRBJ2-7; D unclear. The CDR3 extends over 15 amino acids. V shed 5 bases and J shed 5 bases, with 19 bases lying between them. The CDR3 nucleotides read TGTGCCAGCAGTCGAGGCCTAGTCGGCGTCGACGAGCAGTACTTC. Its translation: CASSRGLVGVDEQYF.

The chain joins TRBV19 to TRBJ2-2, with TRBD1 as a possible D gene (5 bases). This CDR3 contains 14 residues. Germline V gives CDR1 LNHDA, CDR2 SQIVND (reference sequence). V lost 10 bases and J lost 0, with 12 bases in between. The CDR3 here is CATATVSNTGELFF. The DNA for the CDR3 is TGTGCCACTGCGACAGTTTCGAACACCGGGGAGCTGTTTTTT. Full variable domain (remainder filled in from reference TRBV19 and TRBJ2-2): DGGITQSPKYLFRKEGQNVTLSCEQNLNHDAMYWYRQDPGQGLRLIYYSQIVNDFQKGDIAEGYSVSREKKESFPLTVTSAQKNPTAFYLCATATVSNTGELFFGEGSRLTVL.

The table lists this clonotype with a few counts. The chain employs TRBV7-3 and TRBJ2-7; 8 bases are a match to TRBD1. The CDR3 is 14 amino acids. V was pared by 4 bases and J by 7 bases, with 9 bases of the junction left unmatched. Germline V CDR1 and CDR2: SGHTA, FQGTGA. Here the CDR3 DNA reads TGTGCCAGCAGCTCGACTCAGGGGGCGCGAGAGCAGTACTTC. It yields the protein CASSSTQGAREQYF.

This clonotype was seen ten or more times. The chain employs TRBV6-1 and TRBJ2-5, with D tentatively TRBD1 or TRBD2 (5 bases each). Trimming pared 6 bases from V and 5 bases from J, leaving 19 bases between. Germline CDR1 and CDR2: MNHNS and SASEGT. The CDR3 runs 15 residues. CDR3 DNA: TGTGCCAGCAGGGCATTTCGGGGCCGTTGGGAGACCCAGTACTTC. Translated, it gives CASRAFRGRWETQYF.

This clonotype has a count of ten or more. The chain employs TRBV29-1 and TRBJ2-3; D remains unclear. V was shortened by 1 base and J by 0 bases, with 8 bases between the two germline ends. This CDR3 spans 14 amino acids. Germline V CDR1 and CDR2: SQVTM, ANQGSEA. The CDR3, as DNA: TGCAGCGTTGAAGGGACGTGGAGCACAGATACGCAGTATTTT. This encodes CSVEGTWSTDTQYF.

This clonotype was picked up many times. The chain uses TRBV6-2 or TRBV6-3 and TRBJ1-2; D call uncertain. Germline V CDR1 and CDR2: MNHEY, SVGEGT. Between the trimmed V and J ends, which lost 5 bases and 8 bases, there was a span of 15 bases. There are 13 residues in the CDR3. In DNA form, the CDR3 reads TGTGCCAGCAGTCGCCCTGACTCCGGCGGCTACACCTTC. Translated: CASSRPDSGGYTF.

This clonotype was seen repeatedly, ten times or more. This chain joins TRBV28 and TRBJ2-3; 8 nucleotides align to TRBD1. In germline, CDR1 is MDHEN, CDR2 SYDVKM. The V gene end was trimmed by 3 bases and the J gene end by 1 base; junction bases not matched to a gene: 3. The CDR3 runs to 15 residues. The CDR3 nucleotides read TGTGCCAGCAGTTTCGGACAGGGTGGCACAGATACGCAGTATTTT. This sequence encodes CASSFGQGGTDTQYF. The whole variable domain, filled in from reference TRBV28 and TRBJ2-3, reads DVKVTQSSRYLVKRTGEKVFLECVQDMDHENMFWYRQDPGLGLRLIYFSYDVKMKEKGDIPEGYSVSREKKERFSLILESASTNQTSMYLCASSFGQGGTDTQYFGPGTRLTVL.

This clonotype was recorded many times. CDR3 protein: CASSQDRDFEETQYF. The CDR3 region has the DNA TGCGCCAGCAGCCAAGATCGGGACTTCGAAGAGACCCAGTACTTC. The gene calls are TRBV4-1 and TRBJ2-5, with a tentative D call TRBD2 (6 bases). CDR3 length: 15 residues. Germline V gene sequence: CDR1 MGHRA, CDR2 YSYEKL. Trimming took off 0 bases at V and 3 bases at J, with 11 bases between the two ends.

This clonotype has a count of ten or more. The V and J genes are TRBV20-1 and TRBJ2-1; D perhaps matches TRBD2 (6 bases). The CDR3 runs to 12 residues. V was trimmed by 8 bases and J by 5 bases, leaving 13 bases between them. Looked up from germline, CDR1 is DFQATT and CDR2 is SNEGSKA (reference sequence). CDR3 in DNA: TGCAGTCGCTTGGAGGGGCACAATGAGCAGTTCTTC. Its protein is CSRLEGHNEQFF.

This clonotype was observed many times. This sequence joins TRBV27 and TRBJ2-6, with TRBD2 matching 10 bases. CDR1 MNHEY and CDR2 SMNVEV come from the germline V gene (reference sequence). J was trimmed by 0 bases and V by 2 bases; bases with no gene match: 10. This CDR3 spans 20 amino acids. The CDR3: CASSLRSSGRPSSGANVLTF. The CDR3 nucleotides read TGTGCCAGCAGTTTAAGAAGTAGCGGGAGGCCCTCCTCTGGGGCCAACGTCCTGACTTTC. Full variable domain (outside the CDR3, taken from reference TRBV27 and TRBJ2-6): EAQVTQNPRYLITVTGKKLTVTCSQNMNHEYMSWYRQDPGLGLRQIYYSMNVEVTDKGDVPEGYKVSRKEKRNFPLILESPSPNQTSLYFCASSLRSSGRPSSGANVLTFGAGSRLTVL.

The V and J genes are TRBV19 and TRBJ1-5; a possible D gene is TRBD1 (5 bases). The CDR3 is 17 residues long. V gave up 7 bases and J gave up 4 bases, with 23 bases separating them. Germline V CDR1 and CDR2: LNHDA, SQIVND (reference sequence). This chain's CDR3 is CASTTQTGTKGNQPQHF. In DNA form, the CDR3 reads TGTGCCAGTACCACTCAAACCGGGACCAAGGGGAATCAGCCCCAGCATTTT.

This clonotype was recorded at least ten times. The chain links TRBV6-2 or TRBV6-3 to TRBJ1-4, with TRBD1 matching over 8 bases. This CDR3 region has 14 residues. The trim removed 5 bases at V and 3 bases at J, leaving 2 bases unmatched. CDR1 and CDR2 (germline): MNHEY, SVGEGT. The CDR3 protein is CASSRQGPNEKLFF. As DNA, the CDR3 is TGTGCCAGCAGTCGACAGGGGCCTAATGAAAAACTGTTTTTT.

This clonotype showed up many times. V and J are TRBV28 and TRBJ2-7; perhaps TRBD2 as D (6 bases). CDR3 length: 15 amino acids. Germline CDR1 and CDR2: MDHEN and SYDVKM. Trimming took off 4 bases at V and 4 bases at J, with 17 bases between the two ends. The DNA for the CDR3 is TGTGCCAGCAGTTACCCCTACGTTGGGGGGTACGAGCAGTACTTC. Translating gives CASSYPYVGGYEQYF.

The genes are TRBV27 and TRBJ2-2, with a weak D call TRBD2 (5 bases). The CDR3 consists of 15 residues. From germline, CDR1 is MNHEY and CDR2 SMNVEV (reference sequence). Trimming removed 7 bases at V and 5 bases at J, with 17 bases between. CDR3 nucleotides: TGTGCCAGCACCAGACTGCGCGGGTCAACCGGGGAGCTGTTTTTT. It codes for CASTRLRGSTGELFF.

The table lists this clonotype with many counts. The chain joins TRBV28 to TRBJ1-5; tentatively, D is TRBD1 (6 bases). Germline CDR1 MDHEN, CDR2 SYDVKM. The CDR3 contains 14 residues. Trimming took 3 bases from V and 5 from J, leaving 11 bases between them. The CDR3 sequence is CASSLMGGHQPQHF. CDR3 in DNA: TGTGCCAGCAGTTTGATGGGGGGGCATCAGCCCCAGCATTTT.

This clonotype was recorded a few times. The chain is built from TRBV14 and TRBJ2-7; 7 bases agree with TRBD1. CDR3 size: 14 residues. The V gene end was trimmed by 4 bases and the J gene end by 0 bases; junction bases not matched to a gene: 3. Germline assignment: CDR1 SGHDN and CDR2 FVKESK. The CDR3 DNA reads TGTGCCAGCAGCCGTCGGGACAGCTCCTACGAGCAGTACTTC. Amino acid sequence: CASSRRDSSYEQYF.

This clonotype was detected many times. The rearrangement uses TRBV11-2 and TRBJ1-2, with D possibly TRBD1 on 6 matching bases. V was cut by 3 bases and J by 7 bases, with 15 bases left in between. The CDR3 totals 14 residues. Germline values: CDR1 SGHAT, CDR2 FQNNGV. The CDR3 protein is CASSFRAGEAGYTF. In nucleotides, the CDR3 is TGTGCCAGCAGCTTCCGAGCAGGGGAGGCTGGCTACACCTTC.

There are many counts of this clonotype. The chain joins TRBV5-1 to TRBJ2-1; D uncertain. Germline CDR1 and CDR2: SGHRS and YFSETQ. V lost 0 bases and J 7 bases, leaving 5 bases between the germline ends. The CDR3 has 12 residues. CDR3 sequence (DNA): TGCGCCAGCAGCTTGGCCAGGAATGAGCAGTTCTTC. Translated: CASSLARNEQFF.

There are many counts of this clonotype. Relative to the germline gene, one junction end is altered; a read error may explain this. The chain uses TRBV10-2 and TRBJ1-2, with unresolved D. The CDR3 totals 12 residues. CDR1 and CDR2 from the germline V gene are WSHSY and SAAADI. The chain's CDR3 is CASRELYYGYTF. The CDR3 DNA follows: TGCGCCAGCAGGGAGTTATACTATGGCTACACCTTC.

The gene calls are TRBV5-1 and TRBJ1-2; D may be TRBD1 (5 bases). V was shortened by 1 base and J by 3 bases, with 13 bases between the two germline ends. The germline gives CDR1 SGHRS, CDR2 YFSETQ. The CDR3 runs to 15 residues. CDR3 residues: CASSLTRGADYGYTF. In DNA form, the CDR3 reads TGCGCCAGCAGCTTGACGAGGGGCGCTGACTATGGCTACACCTTC. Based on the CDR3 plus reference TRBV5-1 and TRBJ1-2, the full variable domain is KAGVTQTPRYLIKTRGQQVTLSCSPISGHRSVSWYQQTPGQGLQFLFEYFSETQRNKGNFPGRFSGRQFSNSRSEMNVSTLELGDSALYLCASSLTRGADYGYTFGSGTRLTVV.

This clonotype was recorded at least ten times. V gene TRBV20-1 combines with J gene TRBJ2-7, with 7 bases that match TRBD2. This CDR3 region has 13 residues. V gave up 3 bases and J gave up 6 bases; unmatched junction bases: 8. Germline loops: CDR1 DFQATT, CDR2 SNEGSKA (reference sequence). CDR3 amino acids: CSASIGGLGEQYF. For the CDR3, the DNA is TGCAGTGCTAGCATCGGGGGGTTGGGCGAGCAGTACTTC.

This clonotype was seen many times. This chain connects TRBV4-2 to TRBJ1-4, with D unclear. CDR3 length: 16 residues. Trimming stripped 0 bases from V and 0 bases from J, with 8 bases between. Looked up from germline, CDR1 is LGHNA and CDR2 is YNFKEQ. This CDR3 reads CASSQEGAATNEKLFF. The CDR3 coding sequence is TGTGCCAGCAGCCAAGAGGGCGCTGCAACTAATGAAAAACTGTTTTTT.

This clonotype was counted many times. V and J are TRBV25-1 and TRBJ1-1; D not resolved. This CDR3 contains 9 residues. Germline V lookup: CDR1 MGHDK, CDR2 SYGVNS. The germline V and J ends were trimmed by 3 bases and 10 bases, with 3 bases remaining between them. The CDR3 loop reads CASSEAAFF. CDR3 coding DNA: TGTGCCAGCAGTGAGGCAGCTTTCTTT.

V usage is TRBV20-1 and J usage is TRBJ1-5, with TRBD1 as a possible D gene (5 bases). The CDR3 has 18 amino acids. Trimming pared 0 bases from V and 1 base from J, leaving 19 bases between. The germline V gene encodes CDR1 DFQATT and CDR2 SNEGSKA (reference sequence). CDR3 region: CSARDRPLGGVSNQPQHF. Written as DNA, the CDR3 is TGCAGTGCTAGAGATCGGCCGTTGGGAGGGGTAAGCAATCAGCCCCAGCATTTT.